Below, one TCR beta chain is given with its context. Its antigen is as yet unknown. Trimming left V 2 bases short and J 7 bases short, with 9 bases between. CDR1 is MGHRA and CDR2 is YSYEKL in the germline V gene. This CDR3 spans 12 amino acids. This entry comes from a study of T cell repertoires in cytomegalovirus infection. About the study: CMV epitopes, recently identified HLA-C-restricted and well-studied HLA-B-restricted, were used. Both CMV infection and a matching HLA type were indicated by public TCR beta signatures. Study-level findings and limits: Totalled public TCR beta family frequency picked out people who carried CMV plus the relevant HLA. It was HLA-C-restricted CMV-specific TCR beta clonotypes that dominated the response ex vivo.

From the reads, TCRdb called clonotypes with MiXCR, one entry per CDR3 protein. This repertoire shows 80,000 or so distinct CDR3 sequences, roughly 39% found once; its top ten account for roughly 93%. The TCR sequence derives from a human donor in good health (CMV status not recorded). Some clones in this sample may be carry-over from other donors' samples. The rearrangement links TRBV4-1 to TRBJ2-7; perhaps TRBD2 as D (5 bases). Source: CD8+ T cells from cultured PBMCs, taken from culture after CMV antigen stimulation. In nucleotides, the CDR3 is TGCGCCAGCAGCCAATACCCGGGGGAGCAGTACTTC. Its translation is CASSQYPGEQYF.